This T cell receptor (beta chain) is drawn from a study of T cells in Graves' hyperthyroidism and ophthalmopathy. Study-wide results and limits: In the blood, most expanded thyroid clonotypes above 0.001 appeared as well.

Concerning this clonotype: Its target is unknown.

Diagnosis rested on symptoms, serum thyroxine and TRAb, thyroid ultrasound, and orbital computed tomography. The TCR beta CDR3 regions underwent amplification using RNA transcripts as the source. In the first-round RT-PCR of the TCR CDR3, the HTBI primer set was used. Each CDR3 protein is one row after TCRdb ran MiXCR on the multiplex PCR reads. The profile covers 540,000 or so distinct CDR3 sequences, with 46% appearing a single time and under 20% taken by the ten largest. The germline V gene has CDR1 SNHLY and CDR2 FYNNEI. Between the trimmed V and J ends, which lost 9 bases and 2 bases, there was a span of 14 bases. The CDR3 has 14 residues.

Sequenced sample: peripheral blood or thyroid tissue (not recorded which). This TCR came from an adult woman with Graves' disease, either hyperthyroidism or ophthalmopathy (not recorded which). The chain joins TRBV2 to TRBJ1-5; unclear D gene. The CDR3 here is CASGREGGNQPQHF. The CDR3 nucleotides read TGTGCCAGTGGAAGAGAGGGCGGCAATCAGCCCCAGCATTTT. The whole variable domain, filled in from reference TRBV2 and TRBJ1-5, reads EPEVTQTPSHQVTQMGQEVILRCVPISNHLYFYWYRQILGQKVEFLVSFYNNEISEKSEIFDDQFSVERPDGSNFTLKIRSTKLEDSAMYFCASGREGGNQPQHFGDGTRLSIL.